The next 16 T cell receptor beta chains were all read from a single sample in a study of CD8 T cells in Susac syndrome. About 0.45 to 1 ug RNA was reverse transcribed with random hexamers. TCRdb re-called the immunoSEQ multiplex PCR reads through MiXCR, storing one row per CDR3 protein. The sample lists 150,000 to 200,000 distinct CDR3 sequences, roughly 95% occurring once. Sequenced: CD8+ T cells from PBMCs. These TCRs come from a human donor with multiple sclerosis.

The chain uses TRBV20-1 and TRBJ2-3; D is perhaps TRBD2 (5 bases). Germline V gives CDR1 DFQATT, CDR2 SNEGSKA (reference sequence). The CDR3 runs 19 residues. The V end lost 0 bases, the J end lost 4 bases, and 26 bases lay between the germline ends. The DNA for the CDR3 is TGCAGTGCTAGAGATCTGTGGGAGTGGGTTTCTTGGCATCCAGATACGCAGTATTTT. This encodes CSARDLWEWVSWHPDTQYF.

V is TRBV12-3 or TRBV12-4 and J is TRBJ1-2; D remains unclear. The CDR3 runs 11 residues. The V end was cut by 6 bases, the J end by 8 bases, with 10 bases between. The CDR3 region is CASSPGPGYTF. CDR3 nucleotide sequence: TGTGCCAGCAGCCCCGGGCCCGGCTACACCTTC.

The gene calls are TRBV7-9 and TRBJ2-2; the D is unclear. Trimming removed 1 base at V and 2 bases at J, with 5 bases between. The CDR3 is 14 amino acids. The germline CDR1 and CDR2 sequences are SEHNR and FQNEAQ (reference sequence). The CDR3 DNA is TGTGCCAGCAGCTTAGATCTTAACACCGGGGAGCTGTTTTTT. It specifies CASSLDLNTGELFF.

This chain uses TRBV9 with TRBJ2-1, with a tentative D call TRBD2 (6 bases). V lost 0 bases and J lost 5, with 9 bases in between. The CDR3 is made up of 14 amino acids. Germline V gives CDR1 SGDLS, CDR2 YYNGEE. This CDR3 reads CASSVGTTDNEQFF. The CDR3 DNA sequence: TGTGCCAGCAGCGTAGGGACTACAGACAATGAGCAGTTCTTC.

The chain uses TRBV24-1 and TRBJ2-5, with TRBD1 matching over 7 bases. Germline V CDR1 and CDR2: KGHDR, SFDVKD. The CDR3 contains 14 residues. V gave up 4 bases and J gave up 4 bases; unmatched junction bases: 5. The CDR3 sequence: CATSDPAGGETQYF. In DNA, the CDR3 is TGTGCCACCAGTGACCCCGCAGGGGGAGAGACCCAGTACTTC.

The V call is TRBV20-1, the J call TRBJ2-7; no reliable D call. The CDR3 extends over 12 amino acids. Deletions cut 0 bases from V and 3 bases from J, with 6 bases between. CDR1 is DFQATT and CDR2 is SNEGSKA in the germline V gene (reference sequence). The CDR3 sequence is CSARDQSYEQYF. DNA for the CDR3: TGCAGTGCTAGAGATCAAAGCTACGAGCAGTACTTC.

The V gene is TRBV7-9, the J gene TRBJ2-7; TRBD1 matches 7 bases. V was pared by 6 bases and J by 6 bases, with 5 bases of the junction left unmatched. From germline, CDR1 is SEHNR and CDR2 FQNEAQ (reference sequence). This CDR3 region has 12 residues. CDR3 sequence reads: CASRTGDGEQYF. The CDR3 DNA reads as TGTGCCAGCAGAACAGGGGACGGCGAGCAGTACTTC.

The chain combines TRBV20-1 with TRBJ1-1, with D possibly matching TRBD1 (5 bases). There are 12 residues in the CDR3. The V and J ends lost 5 bases and 3 bases respectively, with 10 bases between them. The germline V gene encodes CDR1 DFQATT and CDR2 SNEGSKA (reference sequence). CDR3 nucleotide sequence: TGCAGTGCTGGCGGGGGGGACACTGAAGCTTTCTTT. Translating it yields CSAGGGDTEAFF.

The chain has TRBV23-1 and TRBJ2-1, with a weak D call TRBD2 (5 bases). TRBV23-1 is filed as an ORF, its function uncertain. This CDR3 is 16 amino acids long. With 0 bases removed from V and 3 bases from J, the gap between germline ends came to 12 bases. CDR3 residues: CASSQSSGANYNEQFF. In DNA, the CDR3 is TGCGCCAGCAGTCAATCGAGCGGAGCCAACTACAATGAGCAGTTCTTC.

The rearrangement joins TRBV9 to TRBJ2-7, with a possible D match to TRBD1 (6 bases). Trimming removed 2 bases from V and 3 bases from J, with 12 bases in between. Per germline, CDR1 SGDLS and CDR2 YYNGEE. The CDR3 runs to 14 residues. The CDR3 region is CASSVNGGGYEQYF. CDR3 nucleotide sequence: TGTGCCAGCAGCGTTAATGGGGGCGGCTACGAGCAGTACTTC.

This clonotype occurred once. In nucleotides, the CDR3 is TGTGCCAGCAGCCTCCAGGCCGAGCAGTACTTC. Translated: CASSLQAEQYF. The chain combines TRBV7-9 with TRBJ2-7; D remains unclear. V shed 5 bases and J shed 6 bases, with 8 bases lying between them. CDR1 SEHNR and CDR2 FQNEAQ come from the germline V gene (reference sequence). The CDR3 consists of 11 residues.

This clonotype has only one observation. The rearrangement links TRBV20-1 to TRBJ2-1, with D perhaps matching TRBD1 (5 bases). The CDR3 is 13 amino acids. Germline loops: CDR1 DFQATT, CDR2 SNEGSKA (reference sequence). V lost 5 bases to trimming and J lost 4 bases, with 12 bases between them. CDR3 sequence: CSAWLRQYNEQFF. The CDR3 bases are TGCAGTGCTTGGCTAAGACAGTACAATGAGCAGTTCTTC.

CDR3 protein: CATSIPGKNIQYF. DNA for the CDR3: TGTGCCACCAGCATACCGGGGAAAAACATTCAGTACTTC. V is TRBV15 and J is TRBJ2-4; perhaps TRBD2 as D (5 bases). The CDR3 totals 13 residues. Deletions cut 4 bases from V and 4 bases from J, with 8 bases between. Germline V gene sequence: CDR1 LNHNV, CDR2 YYDKDF (reference sequence).

The genes are TRBV27 and TRBJ2-5, with D perhaps TRBD1 (5 bases). Germline V CDR1 and CDR2: MNHEY, SMNVEV (reference sequence). CDR3 length: 14 residues. Trimming pared 7 bases from V and 1 base from J, leaving 13 bases between. CDR3 sequence (DNA): TGTGCCAGCAAACTTCGCCAGGGCCAAGAGACCCAGTACTTC. Its translation: CASKLRQGQETQYF.

The chain is built from TRBV14 and TRBJ1-6; D not certain. CDR1 SGHDN and CDR2 FVKESK come from the germline V gene. The CDR3 contains 20 residues. The V and J ends lost 0 bases and 0 bases respectively, with 18 bases between them. CDR3 nucleotides: TGTGCCAGCAGCCAAGACGCGATCATCACCGTGAGCTCCTATAATTCACCCCTCCACTTT. Encoded protein: CASSQDAIITVSSYNSPLHF.

The CDR3 DNA sequence: TGTGCCAGCAGTTTATCGCGGGGTTGGAACACTGAAGCTTTCTTT. Protein: CASSLSRGWNTEAFF. The chain recombines TRBV28 with TRBJ1-1; D ambiguous. The CDR3 spans 15 residues. The V end lost 1 base, the J end lost 1 base, and 10 bases lay between the germline ends. CDR1 and CDR2 (germline): MDHEN, SYDVKM.